This T cell receptor beta chain is from a study of blood T cell repertoires in COVID-19. Repertoires were generated with immunoSEQ multiplex PCR, while TCRdb's copy carries only in-frame clones and drops some. The profile covers 300,000 or so clones, with 80% to 90% appearing a single time and about 4% taken by the ten largest. The CDR3 has 15 residues. Germline assignment: CDR1 SGHTA and CDR2 FQGNSA. J gave up 7 bases and V 2 bases, and 10 bases lay outside the gene matches. This TCR was recovered from a middle-aged woman with acute COVID-19. The chain couples TRBV7-2 to TRBJ1-2; TRBD1 matches at 7 bases. Material for sequencing was PBMCs or T cells enriched from blood (not recorded which). The CDR3 region is CASSLNLPGQSGYTF. The CDR3, as DNA: TGTGCCAGCAGCTTAAACCTACCGGGACAGAGTGGCTACACCTTC.